The T cell receptor beta chain described here comes from a study of blood T cells in healthy people across ages. With each sample, at least 5 micrograms of total RNA were extracted. The length of the CDR3 is 15 residues. CDR1 is SGHTA and CDR2 is FQGNSA in the germline V gene. Concerning this clonotype itself: Its antigen remains unidentified.

Study-level results: Older individuals had lower TCR beta diversity per million T cells (the decline was roughly linear).

The use of a sample-barcoded 5' primer and a J-beta primer mix characterized a second PCR of roughly 7 to 11 cycles. TCRdb redid the calling of the 5' RACE reads with MiXCR, one entry per CDR3 protein. The profile shows 650,000 to 700,000 distinct CDR3 sequences, about 30% of them singletons. Sequenced material: blood. The rearrangement joins TRBV7-2 to TRBJ2-4, with 7 bases fitting TRBD1. The J call may be faulty, since TRBJ2-7 better matches the DNA end. This receptor was obtained from a woman aged 80 or older in good health. CDR3 DNA sequence: TGTGCCAGCAGCTTAGCCCTAGGGGGCGAGTACGAGCAGTACTTC. Its protein product is CASSLALGGEYEQYF.